Reported below is one TCR beta chain. PCR amplification relied on 60 Vbeta primers (plus 13 Jbeta primers). The protocol was immunoSEQ multiplex PCR, while the TCRdb copy is restricted to in-frame clones and leaves out a portion. This table holds about 110,000 clones, about 80% found once. This entry belongs to a study of cytomegalovirus exposure and HLA in healthy donors. The ends were cut back, 3 bases at V and 5 bases at J, with 22 bases in the middle. The V gene's germline CDR1 is ENHRY and CDR2 SYGVKD. This CDR3 is built from 18 residues. This clonotype originated in a man aged 25 to 40 in good health and CMV-seropositive. This chain joins TRBV10-3 and TRBJ2-2; TRBD1 might be the D (7 bases). The specimen sequenced was PBMCs. Here the CDR3 reads CAISDPEGATAGTGELFF. The CDR3 DNA is TGTGCCATCAGTGACCCTGAGGGGGCCACGGCGGGGACCGGGGAGCTGTTTTTT.